This T cell receptor beta chain is drawn from a study of radiation and T cells in renal cell carcinoma (dated by TCRdb to 2020 to 2022). Describing the broader study: In total, roughly 51 samples underwent TCR beta sequencing: roughly 25 tumors plus 27 peripheral blood samples. Across all 53 samples, around 4,000,000 unique CDR3 nucleotide sequences encoding about 2.4 million unique CDR3 amino acid sequences were identified. The last blood draw occurred 4 weeks after radiation, at the same time as nephrectomy. The paper as a whole reports these results and caveats: Dynamics of the blood repertoire were not tracked past 4 weeks after treatment. Top tumor clonotypes rose in blood from baseline to 2 weeks post-radiation, then contracted by 4 weeks, suggesting transient expansion of tumor-resident clones. With a single-armed trial design, the study had no way to address how radiation dose or scheduling affects the TCR repertoire. Because pretreatment tumor biopsies were not available, the baseline intratumoral presence of clonotypes could not be determined.

As regards this clone: Its cognate antigen has yet to be identified. Base qualities are missing; no much larger clone stands one base away.

The time point label, as the study defines it: blood 4 weeks post-SBRT, at nephrectomy. The treatment or condition label for this specimen denotes: 15 Gy SBRT to primary tumor, nephrectomy 4 weeks later. The samples were drawn from a clinical trial, where primary renal cell carcinomas were treated with 15 Gy of stereotactic body radiation therapy and then removed by nephrectomy 4 weeks afterward. To follow tumor-enriched clonotypes, serial peripheral blood was collected from radiation-treated patients at baseline and at 2 weeks and 4 weeks after SBRT. Every patient's renal cell carcinoma showed clear cell pathology. The QIAamp DNA Blood Mini Kit (Qiagen) was used to prepare genomic DNA for TCR sequencing. Only samples passing all quality control checks were included in the analyses. TCR beta libraries were generated from genomic DNA with the immunoSEQ kit, following the manufacturer's recommendations. Library preparation used a first multiplex PCR with proprietary primers, then a second PCR adding unique barcodes, with bead cleanups after each round. A positive control reaction and a negative control reaction, both provided in the kit, were run with every batch of samples. The final libraries underwent checking on an Agilent 4200 TapeStation D1000 ScreenTape, volumetric pooling, and quantification by qPCR. An Illumina NextSeq500 fitted with a MidOutput 150-cycle cartridge performed the sequencing, running 156 Read1 cycles and 15 Index1 cycles with the kit's custom primers. The pooled library was loaded at about 1 pM with about 20% PhiX control spiked in. The authors processed their data as follows. Vendor-processed data were analyzed in R, and a clonotype was defined as all T cells sharing the same CDR3 nucleotide sequence. For clone abundance analyses, frequencies were normalized to the 10,000 most abundant clones in each sample. Before analysis, public T cell clones were removed, and these numbered fewer than six per sample on average. Tumor-enriched and baseline blood-enriched clonotypes were defined by at least a 32-fold difference in abundance between compartments. A beta-binomial differential abundance model was used to identify clonotypes that expanded or contracted between blood time points. Similarity between tumor and blood repertoires was quantified using the Baroni-Urbani and Buser coefficient, and groups were compared with two-tailed Wilcoxon tests in R. TCRdb took over this immuneACCESS table, retaining in-frame rearrangements with V and J assigned. Such tables are incomplete; in checked studies, under half of the missing clones stem from an unresolved V gene, and the remainder is unexplained. D and trimming were read from the DNA, whereas the V and J calls and clone size are those reported in that table. Within this sample are 130,000 to 150,000 clones, with 65% to 90% of them counted one time only. The top ten constitute roughly 17% of the sample.

Sequenced here: blood, sampled from a patient whose treatment included radiotherapy and nephrectomy. The sequence was collected from a woman in her fifties or sixties with renal cell carcinoma.

At the DNA level, the sequence is TGTGCCAGCTCACTCCCGACAGGGGGCTCCTCTAACTATGGCTACACCTTC. Translated, this gives CASSLPTGGSSNYGYTF. The chain employs TRBV18 and TRBJ1-2; 10 nucleotides in the junction match TRBD1. The cysteine opens and the phenylalanine closes a CDR3 of 17 amino acids. The kept DNA is CDR3 alone, 51 bases in frame from the first base. Trimming accounts for 4 bases at V and 0 bases at J, while the number of junction bases matched to no gene is 8. From the germline V gene, CDR1 is KGHSH and CDR2 is LQKENI.